The 18 T cell receptor beta chains in this list originate from one sample, sequenced in a study of cytomegalovirus exposure and HLA in healthy donors. The PCR used 60 Vbeta and 13 Jbeta primers. Generated by immunoSEQ multiplex PCR, the TCRdb table keeps only in-frame clones and is missing some. The sample has some 130,000 clones; less than 80% are singletons. The sequenced material came from PBMCs. These receptors all come from a man aged 35-49 years in good health and CMV-seropositive.

This chain connects TRBV2 to TRBJ1-2, with 7 positions matching TRBD1. V dropped 4 bases and J dropped 2; count of bases not matched to a gene: 1. The germline V gene encodes CDR1 SNHLY and CDR2 FYNNEI. The CDR3 has 13 residues. The CDR3 DNA is TGTGCCAGCAGTGTGGGACAGAACTATGGCTACACCTTC. Protein product: CASSVGQNYGYTF.

This rearrangement joins TRBV29-1 to TRBJ2-5; 9 bases are a match to TRBD1. Germline lookup yields CDR1 SQVTM and CDR2 ANQGSEA. The CDR3 is 13 amino acids. The junction had 5 bases not matched to a gene; V was cut back by 4 bases and J by 5 bases. DNA for the CDR3: TGCAGCGTTGGGACAGGGGTTCGGGAGACCCAGTACTTC. Encoded protein: CSVGTGVRETQYF. Full variable domain (remainder filled in from reference TRBV29-1 and TRBJ2-5): SAVISQKPSRDICQRGTSLTIQCQVDSQVTMMFWYRQQPGQSLTLIATANQGSEATYESGFVIDKFPISRPNLTFSTLTVSNMSPEDSSIYLCSVGTGVRETQYFGPGTRLLVL.

The rearrangement links TRBV27 to TRBJ2-6; D is possibly TRBD1 (5 bases). The CDR3 runs 18 residues. Trimming took off 3 bases at V and 2 bases at J, with 17 bases between the two ends. Germline assignment: CDR1 MNHEY and CDR2 SMNVEV (reference sequence). CDR3 DNA sequence: TGTGCCAGCAGTTTTGGTCGCAGGGTATCGGCTGGGGCCAACGTCCTGACTTTC. Translating gives CASSFGRRVSAGANVLTF.

V and J are TRBV5-1 and TRBJ1-1, with D unresolved. Trimming cost V 4 bases and J 1 base, with 8 bases left between them. CDR3 length equals 13 residues. In germline, CDR1 is SGHRS, CDR2 YFSETQ. CDR3 amino acids: CASSASPNTEAFF. The CDR3 DNA reads as TGCGCCAGCAGCGCTAGTCCGAACACTGAAGCTTTCTTT.

This sequence joins TRBV19 and TRBJ1-2; TRBD1 might be the D (6 bases). V was shortened by 5 bases and J by 4 bases, with 14 bases between the two germline ends. The CDR3 consists of 14 residues. CDR1 is LNHDA, CDR2 SQIVND, per germline (reference sequence). The CDR3 DNA reads as TGTGCCAGTAGTTCCCAGACCAGGGGCTATGGCTACACCTTC. Protein product: CASSSQTRGYGYTF.

J is TRBJ2-7 and V is TRBV29-1, with D tentatively TRBD1 (5 bases). Germline assignment: CDR1 SQVTM and CDR2 ANQGSEA. Trimming cost V 4 bases and J 0 bases, with 16 bases left between them. The length of the CDR3 is 15 residues. The CDR3 DNA reads TGCAGCGTTGGGGGCTTTCAGCAGCACTCCTACGAGCAGTACTTC. This codes for CSVGGFQQHSYEQYF.

The chain uses TRBV11-2 and TRBJ1-5; 10 nucleotides agree with TRBD1. The J segment lost 2 bases and the V segment lost 3 bases, leaving 4 bases of the junction unmatched. The CDR3 has 16 amino acids. Germline CDR1 reads SGHAT; CDR2 reads FQNNGV. The CDR3 loop reads CASSLRGTGGNQPQHF. The DNA for the CDR3 is TGTGCCAGCAGCTTGCGCGGGACAGGGGGCAATCAGCCCCAGCATTTT.

The chain carries TRBV19 and TRBJ2-1, with D possibly being TRBD2 (5 bases). Germline V gene data show CDR1 as LNHDA and CDR2 as SQIVND (reference sequence). With 7 bases removed from V and 9 bases from J, the gap between germline ends came to 19 bases. CDR3 length: 14 residues. CDR3 sequence reads: CASNGLLGISEQFF. The CDR3 region has the DNA TGTGCCAGTAACGGCCTACTAGGAATCAGTGAGCAGTTCTTC.

This chain connects TRBV29-1 to TRBJ1-1; D might be TRBD1 (5 bases). CDR3 length: 10 residues. V was shortened by 3 bases and J by 9 bases, with 8 bases between the two germline ends. Germline V lookup: CDR1 SQVTM, CDR2 ANQGSEA. The DNA for the CDR3 is TGCAGCGTTGAGACAGTCCAAGCTTTCTTT. Residues: CSVETVQAFF.

V and J are TRBV28 and TRBJ2-5, with a tentative D call TRBD2 (6 bases). Trimming shortened V by 6 bases and J by 2 bases, and 25 bases separated the two germline ends. Germline V gene lookup returns CDR1 MDHEN and CDR2 SYDVKM. This CDR3 contains 18 residues. The CDR3 sequence: CASRTTNLVVAEQETQYF. In nucleotides, the CDR3 is TGTGCCAGCAGAACCACAAATCTCGTGGTAGCGGAGCAAGAGACCCAGTACTTC.

CDR3 protein: CASSESTGGNEKLFF. CDR3 sequence (DNA): TGTGCCAGCAGTGAGAGTACAGGGGGTAATGAAAAACTGTTTTTT. The chain uses TRBV6-4 and TRBJ1-4; 8 bases agree with TRBD1. CDR3 size: 15 residues. Germline V gives CDR1 MRHNA, CDR2 SNTAGT. The V segment lost 3 bases and the J segment 4 bases; nucleotides outside the gene matches: 4.

J is TRBJ1-1 and V is TRBV11-3; TRBD1 matches 10 bases. Per the germline V gene, CDR1 is SGHNT and CDR2 is YENEEA. This CDR3 region has 13 residues. V was pared by 5 bases and J by 6 bases, with 3 bases of the junction left unmatched. DNA of the CDR3: TGTGCCAGCAGCCAAGGACAGGGGGCTGAAGCTTTCTTT. Translation gives CASSQGQGAEAFF.

The gene calls are TRBV28 and TRBJ1-4; TRBD1 agrees at 7 bases. Losses at the gene ends were 6 bases for V and 4 bases for J; bases not matched to a gene: 8. CDR3 length equals 15 residues. The V gene's germline CDR1 is MDHEN and CDR2 SYDVKM. The CDR3 DNA reads TGTGCCAGCAGCCCCCGTGGGACAGTTAATGAAAAACTGTTTTTT. This sequence encodes CASSPRGTVNEKLFF.

This clone was recorded a few times. This rearrangement joins TRBV25-1 to TRBJ1-4; D ambiguous. Looked up from germline, CDR1 is MGHDK and CDR2 is SYGVNS. Trimming pared 0 bases from V and 8 bases from J, leaving 10 bases between. The CDR3 has 14 amino acids. The CDR3 here is CASSEYSHVEKLFF. The CDR3 region has the DNA TGTGCCAGCAGTGAATATAGCCACGTAGAAAAACTGTTTTTT.

The chain combines TRBV19 with TRBJ2-7; D may be TRBD1 (5 bases). The CDR3 is 14 residues long. The ends were cut back, 1 base at V and 5 bases at J, with 12 bases in the middle. The germline CDR1 and CDR2 sequences are LNHDA and SQIVND (reference sequence). CDR3 loop: CASSIGGTFHEQYF. CDR3 sequence (DNA): TGTGCCAGTAGTATAGGGGGCACTTTCCACGAGCAGTACTTC.

There are a few counts of this clone. V is TRBV4-1 and J is TRBJ2-1, with D possibly TRBD2 on 5 matching bases. Per germline, CDR1 MGHRA and CDR2 YSYEKL. CDR3 size: 16 residues. V gave up 0 bases and J gave up 2 bases, with 11 bases separating them. CDR3 DNA sequence: TGCGCCAGCAGCCAAGAACACCCGGGAACCTACAATGAGCAGTTCTTC. Translation: CASSQEHPGTYNEQFF.

This clone was counted once. The chain joins TRBV14 to TRBJ2-5; D possibly corresponds to TRBD2 (6 bases). V was clipped by 3 bases and J by 7 bases, with 15 bases between them. The CDR3 has 14 amino acids. Looked up from germline, CDR1 is SGHDN and CDR2 is FVKESK. The CDR3 region has the DNA TGTGCCAGCAGCCAGTATGACGCGGGGACGACCCAGTACTTC. It specifies CASSQYDAGTTQYF.

This chain links TRBV7-9 with TRBJ1-4; perhaps TRBD1 as D (5 bases). Germline lookup yields CDR1 SEHNR and CDR2 FQNEAQ (reference sequence). The CDR3 extends over 16 amino acids. V was cut by 2 bases and J by 7 bases, with 17 bases left in between. The CDR3 here is CASSLSSQGLGEKLFF. The DNA for the CDR3 is TGTGCCAGCAGCTTATCTAGTCAGGGTTTAGGTGAAAAACTGTTTTTT.